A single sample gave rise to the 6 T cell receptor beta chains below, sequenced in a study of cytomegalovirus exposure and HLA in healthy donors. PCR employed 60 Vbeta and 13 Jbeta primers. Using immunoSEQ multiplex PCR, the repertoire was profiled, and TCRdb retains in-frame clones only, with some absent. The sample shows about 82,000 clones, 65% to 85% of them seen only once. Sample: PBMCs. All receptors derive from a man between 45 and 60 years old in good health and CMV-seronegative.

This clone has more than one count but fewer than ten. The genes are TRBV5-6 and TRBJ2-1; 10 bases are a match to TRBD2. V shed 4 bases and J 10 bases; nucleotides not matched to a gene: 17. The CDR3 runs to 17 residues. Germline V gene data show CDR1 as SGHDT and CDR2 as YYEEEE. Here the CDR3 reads CASSNNLGLAGVGEQFF. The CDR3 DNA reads TGTGCCAGCAGCAACAATCTAGGGCTAGCGGGGGTAGGAGAGCAGTTCTTC. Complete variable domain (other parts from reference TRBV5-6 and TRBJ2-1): DAGVTQSPTHLIKTRGQQVTLRCSPKSGHDTVSWYQQALGQGPQFIFQYYEEEERQRGNFPDRFSGHQFPNYSSELNVNALLLGDSALYLCASSNNLGLAGVGEQFFGPGTRLTVL.

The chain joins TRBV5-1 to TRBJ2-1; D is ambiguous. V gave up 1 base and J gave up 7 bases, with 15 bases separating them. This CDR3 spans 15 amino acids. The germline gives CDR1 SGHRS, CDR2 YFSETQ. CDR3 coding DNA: TGCGCCAGCAGCTTGTCGAGCAGGTTTGTAAATGAGCAGTTCTTC. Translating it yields CASSLSSRFVNEQFF.

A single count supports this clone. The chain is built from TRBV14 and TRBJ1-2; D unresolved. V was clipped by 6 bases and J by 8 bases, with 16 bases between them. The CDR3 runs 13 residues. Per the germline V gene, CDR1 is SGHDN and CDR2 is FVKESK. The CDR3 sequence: CASRKNTAGGYTF. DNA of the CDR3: TGTGCCAGCAGAAAAAACACGGCCGGGGGCTACACCTTC.

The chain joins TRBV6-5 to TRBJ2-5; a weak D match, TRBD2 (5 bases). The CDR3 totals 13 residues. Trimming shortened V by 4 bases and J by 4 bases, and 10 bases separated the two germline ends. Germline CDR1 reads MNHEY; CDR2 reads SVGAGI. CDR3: CASSSGVVETQYF. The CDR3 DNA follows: TGTGCCAGCAGTTCCGGGGTTGTAGAGACCCAGTACTTC.

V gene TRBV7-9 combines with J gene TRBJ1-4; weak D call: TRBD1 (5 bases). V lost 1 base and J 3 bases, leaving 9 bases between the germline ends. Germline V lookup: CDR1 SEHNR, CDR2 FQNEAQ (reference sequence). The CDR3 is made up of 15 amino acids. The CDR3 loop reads CASSLEGRPNEKLFF. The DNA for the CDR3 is TGTGCCAGCAGCTTAGAGGGGCGTCCTAATGAAAAACTGTTTTTT.

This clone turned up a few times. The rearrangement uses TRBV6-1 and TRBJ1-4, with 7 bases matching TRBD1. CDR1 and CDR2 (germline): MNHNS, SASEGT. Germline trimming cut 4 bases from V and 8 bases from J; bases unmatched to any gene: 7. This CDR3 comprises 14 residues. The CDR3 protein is CASSVTGVGEKLFF. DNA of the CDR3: TGTGCCAGCAGTGTTACAGGGGTAGGAGAAAAACTGTTTTTT.